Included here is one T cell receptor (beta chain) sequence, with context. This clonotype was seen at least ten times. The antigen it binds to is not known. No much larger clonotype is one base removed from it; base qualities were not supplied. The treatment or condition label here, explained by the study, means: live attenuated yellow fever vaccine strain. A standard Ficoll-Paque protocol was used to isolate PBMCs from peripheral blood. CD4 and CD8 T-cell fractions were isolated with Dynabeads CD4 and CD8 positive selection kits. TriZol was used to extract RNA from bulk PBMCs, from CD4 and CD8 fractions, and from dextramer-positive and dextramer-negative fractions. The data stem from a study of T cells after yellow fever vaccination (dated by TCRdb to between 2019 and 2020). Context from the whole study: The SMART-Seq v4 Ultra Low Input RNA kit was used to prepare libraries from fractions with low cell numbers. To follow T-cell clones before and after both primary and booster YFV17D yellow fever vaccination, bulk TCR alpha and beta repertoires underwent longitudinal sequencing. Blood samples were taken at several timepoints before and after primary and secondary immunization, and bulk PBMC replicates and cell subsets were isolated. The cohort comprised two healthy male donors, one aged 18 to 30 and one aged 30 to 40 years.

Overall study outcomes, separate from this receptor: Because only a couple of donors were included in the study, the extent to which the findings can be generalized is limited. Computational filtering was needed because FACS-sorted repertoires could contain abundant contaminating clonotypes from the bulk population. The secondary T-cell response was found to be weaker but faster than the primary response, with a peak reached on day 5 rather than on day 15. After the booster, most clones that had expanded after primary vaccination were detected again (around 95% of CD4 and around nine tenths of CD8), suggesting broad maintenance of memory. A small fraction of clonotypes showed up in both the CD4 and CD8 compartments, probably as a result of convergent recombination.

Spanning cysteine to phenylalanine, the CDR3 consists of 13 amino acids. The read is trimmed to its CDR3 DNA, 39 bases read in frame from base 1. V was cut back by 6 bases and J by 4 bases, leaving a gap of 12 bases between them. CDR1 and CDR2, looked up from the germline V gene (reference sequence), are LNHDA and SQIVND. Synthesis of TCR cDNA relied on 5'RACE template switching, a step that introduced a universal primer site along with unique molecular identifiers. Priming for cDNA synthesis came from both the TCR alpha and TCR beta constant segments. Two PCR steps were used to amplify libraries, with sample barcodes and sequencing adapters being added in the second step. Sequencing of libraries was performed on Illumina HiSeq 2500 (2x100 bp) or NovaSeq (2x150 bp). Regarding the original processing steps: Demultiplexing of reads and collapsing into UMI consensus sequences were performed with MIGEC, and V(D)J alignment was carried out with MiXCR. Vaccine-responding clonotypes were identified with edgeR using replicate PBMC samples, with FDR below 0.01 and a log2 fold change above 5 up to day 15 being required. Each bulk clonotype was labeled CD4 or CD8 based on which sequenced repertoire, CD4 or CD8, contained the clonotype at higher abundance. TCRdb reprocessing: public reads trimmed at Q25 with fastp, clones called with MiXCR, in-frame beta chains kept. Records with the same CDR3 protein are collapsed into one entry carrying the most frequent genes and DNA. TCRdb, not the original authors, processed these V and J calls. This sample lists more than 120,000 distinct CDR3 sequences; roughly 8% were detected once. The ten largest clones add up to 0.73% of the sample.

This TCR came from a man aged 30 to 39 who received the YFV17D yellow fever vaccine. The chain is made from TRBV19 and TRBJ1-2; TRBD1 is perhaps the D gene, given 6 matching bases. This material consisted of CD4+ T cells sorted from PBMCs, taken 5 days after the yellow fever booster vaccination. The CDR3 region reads CASRRGTFYGYTF. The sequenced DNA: TGTGCCAGTAGACGAGGGACATTCTATGGCTACACCTTC.